This T cell receptor beta chain was identified in a study of brain T cells in children with intractable seizures. Points from the study as a whole: Patients' HCMV serostatus was unknown; virus specificity rests on CDR3 similarity alone. Clones missing pre-surgery may reflect undersampling of that blood sample.

Sequencing was limited to surgery cases with top T cell transcript signatures in brain tissue. Before surgery, patients took at least one anti-epileptic drug. This CDR3 is built from 12 residues. Trimming removed 6 bases at V and 2 bases at J, with 7 bases between. Germline CDR1 and CDR2: MNHEY and SVGAGI. Using immunoSEQ multiplex PCR, the repertoire was profiled, and TCRdb retains in-frame clones only, with some absent. The sample consists of roughly 80,000 clones, 85% to 95% of them appearing once. Worth noting for this clone: Antigen: not known.

The clonotype was recovered from a boy under three years old with tuberous sclerosis and intractable seizures. This specimen was peripheral blood, taken at surgery. The gene calls are TRBV6-5 and TRBJ1-2; D is perhaps TRBD1 (5 bases). The CDR3 sequence is CASRWGNYGYTF. Here the CDR3 DNA reads TGTGCCAGCAGATGGGGGAACTATGGCTACACCTTC.